What follows are 23 T cell receptor beta chains derived from one specimen sequenced in a study of T cell responses to AZD1222 COVID-19 vaccine. Produced via immunoSEQ multiplex PCR; TCRdb's table is partial and in-frame only. The sample carries around 200,000 clones, roughly 91% recorded once. The material was peripheral blood, obtained 28 days after the second dose of the MenACWY control vaccine. The receptors come from an adult who received the MenACWY meningococcal vaccine as a control.

V gene TRBV7-9 combines with J gene TRBJ1-2; no definite D call. CDR3 length: 13 residues. Trimming left V 3 bases short and J 5 bases short, with 10 bases between. Germline V CDR1 and CDR2: SEHNR, FQNEAQ (reference sequence). DNA of the CDR3: TGTGCCAGCAGCTTGAGAAGTGATTATGGCTACACCTTC. Its translation: CASSLRSDYGYTF.

The gene calls are TRBV4-1 and TRBJ1-2; 7 bases agree with TRBD1. CDR1 is MGHRA, CDR2 YSYEKL, per germline. The CDR3 spans 14 residues. V shed 4 bases, J shed 4 bases, and the junction held 6 bases outside the gene matches. The CDR3 DNA is TGCGCCAGCAGCCTCGGGACAGTCGGCTATGGCTACACCTTC. Protein: CASSLGTVGYGYTF.

This clone was seen a handful of times. The chain joins TRBV27 to TRBJ2-7; the D gene is possibly TRBD2 (6 bases). In germline, CDR1 is MNHEY, CDR2 SMNVEV (reference sequence). V lost 3 bases to trimming and J lost 3 bases, with 18 bases between them. This CDR3 is 16 amino acids long. The CDR3 loop reads CASSFQGLAPGYEQYF. The CDR3 DNA reads as TGTGCCAGCAGTTTTCAGGGACTCGCCCCTGGCTACGAGCAGTACTTC.

The chain is built from TRBV19 and TRBJ1-5; 9 nucleotides match TRBD1. This CDR3 contains 16 residues. The germline V gene encodes CDR1 LNHDA and CDR2 SQIVND (reference sequence). V gave up 3 bases and J gave up 5 bases; unmatched junction bases: 8. This CDR3 is CASSILRGTGYQPQHF. The CDR3 DNA sequence: TGTGCCAGTAGTATTCTGAGGGGGACAGGGTATCAGCCCCAGCATTTT.

V and J are TRBV6-5 and TRBJ1-5; D gene unclear. The germline V and J ends were trimmed by 6 bases and 9 bases, with 12 bases remaining between them. The CDR3 spans 12 residues. The germline gives CDR1 MNHEY, CDR2 SVGAGI. The CDR3 loop reads CASSSRSGPQHF. In nucleotides, the CDR3 is TGTGCCAGCAGCTCACGTTCGGGGCCCCAGCATTTT.

This chain uses TRBV29-1 with TRBJ1-4; maybe TRBD1 (6 bases). The CDR3 runs to 13 residues. Germline CDR1 reads SQVTM; CDR2 reads ANQGSEA. Trimming took 4 bases from V and 6 from J, leaving 12 bases between them. For the CDR3, the DNA is TGCAGCGTTGCTACAGGGACTTATGAAAAACTGTTTTTT. Its translation: CSVATGTYEKLFF.

A note on this clone: Other DNA sequences from this sample encode an identical CDR3 as well. The chain has TRBV30 and TRBJ1-5; D may be TRBD1 (5 bases). The CDR3 is 13 amino acids. V lost 0 bases, J lost 4 bases, and 7 bases lay in between. In germline, CDR1 is GTSNPN, CDR2 SVGIG (reference sequence). CDR3 region: CAWSVRGNQPQHF. In DNA form, the CDR3 reads TGTGCCTGGAGTGTACGGGGGAATCAGCCCCAGCATTTT. Full variable domain (remainder filled in from reference TRBV30 and TRBJ1-5): SQTIHQWPATLVQPVGSPLSLECTVEGTSNPNLYWYRQAAGRGLQLLFYSVGIGQISSEVPQNLSASRPQDRQFILSSKKLLLSDSGFYLCAWSVRGNQPQHFGDGTRLSIL.

The chain combines TRBV19 with TRBJ2-2; possibly TRBD1 for D (5 bases). Trimming pared 1 base from V and 1 base from J, leaving 10 bases between. The CDR3 totals 16 residues. CDR1 and CDR2 (germline): LNHDA, SQIVND (reference sequence). The CDR3 nucleotides read TGTGCCAGTAGTATAGTCGGCAGGGTGAACACCGGGGAGCTGTTTTTT. It encodes CASSIVGRVNTGELFF.

The chain has TRBV5-5 and TRBJ2-1; 7 positions match TRBD1. Germline lookup yields CDR1 SGHKS and CDR2 YYEKEE (reference sequence). This CDR3 contains 13 residues. V dropped 2 bases and J dropped 6; count of bases not matched to a gene: 2. CDR3 in DNA: TGTGCCAGCAGCTTAAACAGGGGCAATGAGCAGTTCTTC. Protein sequence: CASSLNRGNEQFF.

V gene TRBV4-2 combines with J gene TRBJ2-2; D remains ambiguous. Trimming took off 0 bases at V and 5 bases at J, with 7 bases between the two ends. This CDR3 is 14 amino acids long. Germline CDR1 and CDR2: LGHNA and YNFKEQ. CDR3 protein: CASSQERYTGELFF. CDR3 sequence (DNA): TGTGCCAGCAGCCAAGAGAGGTATACCGGGGAGCTGTTTTTT.

V and J are TRBV3-1 (or the pseudogene TRBV3-2) and TRBJ1-1, with TRBD1 as a possible D gene (5 bases). This CDR3 contains 13 residues. V was pared by 0 bases and J by 8 bases, with 10 bases between. In germline, CDR1 is LGHDT, CDR2 YNNKEL (reference sequence). The DNA for the CDR3 is TGTGCCAGCAGCCAAGACAGACAGAGAGAAGCTTTCTTT. Its translation is CASSQDRQREAFF.

V is TRBV24-1 and J is TRBJ2-1; the D gene is possibly TRBD1 (6 bases). The CDR3 contains 15 residues. The germline V gene encodes CDR1 KGHDR and CDR2 SFDVKD. V was shortened by 4 bases and J by 5 bases, with 14 bases between the two germline ends. The CDR3 DNA is TGTGCCACCAGTGAGCCGCGGACAGAACACAATGAGCAGTTCTTC. Its protein is CATSEPRTEHNEQFF.

The CDR3 nucleotides are TGTGCCAGCAGGCTGGACGGCGGCTATGGCTACACCTTC. It yields the protein CASRLDGGYGYTF. V usage is TRBV6-5 and J usage is TRBJ1-2; D is ambiguous. The CDR3 loop spans 13 amino acids. CDR1 is MNHEY, CDR2 SVGAGI, per germline. V dropped 6 bases and J dropped 4 bases, with 12 bases sitting between them.

The sample holds one count of this clone. CDR3 in amino acids: CASSSGGATNEKLFF. CDR3 sequence (DNA): TGTGCCAGCAGTTCCGGGGGTGCAACTAATGAAAAACTGTTTTTT. The chain recombines TRBV6-5 with TRBJ1-4; a weak D match, TRBD1 (5 bases). V lost 4 bases to trimming and J lost 0 bases, with 9 bases between them. The germline CDR1 and CDR2 sequences are MNHEY and SVGAGI. This CDR3 spans 15 amino acids.

The chain employs TRBV7-9 and TRBJ2-1, with D possibly being TRBD1 or TRBD2 (5 bases each). CDR1 is SEHNR and CDR2 is FQNEAQ in the germline V gene (reference sequence). Trimming shortened V by 3 bases and J by 5 bases, and 17 bases separated the two germline ends. The CDR3 spans 16 residues. The CDR3 protein is CASSLGVTKSDNEQFF. The CDR3 DNA follows: TGTGCCAGCAGCTTGGGGGTCACCAAATCTGACAATGAGCAGTTCTTC.

J is TRBJ2-3 and V is TRBV7-2, with a tentative D call TRBD2 (6 bases). The V gene lost 8 bases and the J gene lost 6 bases, with 18 bases spanning the gap. CDR1 SGHTA and CDR2 FQGNSA come from the germline V gene. The CDR3 runs 14 residues. CDR3 DNA sequence: TGTGCCAGCCTGCGGGGCGCAGCCGGGGATACGCAGTATTTT. Its protein is CASLRGAAGDTQYF.

This rearrangement joins TRBV7-9 to TRBJ1-2; D unclear. The CDR3 totals 12 residues. Germline CDR1 and CDR2: SEHNR and FQNEAQ (reference sequence). With 0 bases removed from V and 8 bases from J, the gap between germline ends came to 7 bases. The CDR3 protein is CASSLAREGYTF. In DNA form, the CDR3 reads TGTGCCAGCAGCTTAGCGCGGGAAGGCTACACCTTC.

The V and J genes are TRBV28 and TRBJ1-1; weak D call: TRBD1 (5 bases). CDR1 is MDHEN, CDR2 SYDVKM, per germline. Trimming removed 3 bases from V and 1 base from J, with 15 bases in between. CDR3 size: 16 residues. This CDR3 reads CASSFPPTDPNTEAFF. CDR3 DNA: TGTGCCAGCAGTTTCCCCCCGACAGATCCGAACACTGAAGCTTTCTTT.

V gene TRBV6-5 combines with J gene TRBJ2-3, with 8 nucleotides matching TRBD2. The CDR3 is 15 amino acids. Trimming took 6 bases from V and 3 from J; bases not matched to a gene: 8. Per germline, CDR1 MNHEY and CDR2 SVGAGI. This chain's CDR3 is CASSPRAGVTDTQYF. The CDR3 nucleotides read TGTGCCAGCAGCCCGAGAGCGGGGGTAACAGATACGCAGTATTTT.

The rearrangement links TRBV6-5 to TRBJ1-6; the D gene is possibly TRBD1 (5 bases). CDR1 and CDR2 from the germline V gene are MNHEY and SVGAGI. V was shortened by 7 bases and J by 7 bases, with 14 bases between the two germline ends. This CDR3 is built from 14 residues. The CDR3 DNA reads TGTGCCAGCACACTTGAATGGGGCAATTCACCCCTCCACTTT. Encoded protein: CASTLEWGNSPLHF.

This sequence joins TRBV28 and TRBJ2-2, with D possibly TRBD2 on 6 matching bases. The CDR3 has 17 residues. With 1 base removed from V and 5 bases from J, the gap between germline ends came to 17 bases. CDR1 MDHEN and CDR2 SYDVKM come from the germline V gene. CDR3 sequence reads: CASSLFSPGVGTGELFF. CDR3 sequence (DNA): TGTGCCAGCAGTTTATTTTCCCCGGGGGTGGGAACCGGGGAGCTGTTTTTT.

This clone was picked up one time. The chain joins TRBV5-1 to TRBJ1-4; D might be TRBD1 (6 bases). CDR1 and CDR2 (germline): SGHRS, YFSETQ. The CDR3 is 15 amino acids. With 4 bases removed from V and 6 bases from J, the gap between germline ends came to 16 bases. CDR3 amino acids: CASSRDIGGDEKLFF. CDR3 nucleotides: TGCGCCAGCAGCCGGGACATAGGGGGAGATGAAAAACTGTTTTTT.

The V gene is TRBV7-9, the J gene TRBJ1-1, with a tentative D call TRBD1 (5 bases). The CDR3 has 13 amino acids. Germline V lookup: CDR1 SEHNR, CDR2 FQNEAQ (reference sequence). V was trimmed by 1 base and J by 8 bases, leaving 11 bases between them. The CDR3 DNA follows: TGTGCCAGCAGCTTAGTTGGGGGACCCGAAGCTTTCTTT. This encodes CASSLVGGPEAFF.